This section outlines one TCR beta chain sequence together with its context. This entry belongs to a study of OX40 agonist ivuxolimab in advanced cancers. The repertoire was sequenced with immunoSEQ multiplex PCR; TCRdb's copy has only in-frame clones and lacks some. The table lists some 90,000 clones, more than 70% of them singletons. This CDR3 region has 17 residues. Germline V gives CDR1 SGHNT, CDR2 YENEEA. The V segment lost 1 base and the J segment 5 bases; nucleotides outside the gene matches: 8. V usage is TRBV11-3 and J usage is TRBJ2-1; TRBD1 matches 10 bases. The TCR sequence derives from an adult with an advanced solid tumor such as melanoma, head and neck, liver or kidney cancer. The specimen was CD4+ or CD8+ T cells sorted from blood, collected in a trial of the OX40 agonist ivuxolimab. The CDR3 sequence: CASSLAFDRGRNNEQFF. In DNA form, the CDR3 reads TGTGCCAGCAGCTTAGCCTTCGACAGGGGGCGAAACAATGAGCAGTTCTTC.